The clone carrying this TCR beta chain was counted a few times. What it recognizes is unknown. The source of the sample is a study of blood T cells in healthy people across ages. The study's findings and limits: The study lacked donor CMV status, which possibly confounded expanded clonotype changes.

Through a sample-barcoded 5' primer and a J-beta primer mix, a second PCR was run for roughly 6 to 12 cycles. Every cDNA molecule carried a tag from a template-switch adaptor bearing 12 random nucleotides. TCRdb independently ran MiXCR on the 5' RACE reads; one entry per CDR3 protein. The sample includes approximately 780,000 distinct CDR3 sequences, 25% to 30% of them seen just once. Germline assignment: CDR1 MNHEY and CDR2 SVGEGT. Deletions cut 4 bases from V and 3 bases from J, with 7 bases between. The CDR3 totals 13 residues. These sequences were also reported in another study, on T cells of mothers and their children. From that paper: The second PCR's M1S primer added sample barcodes and 2-4 random nucleotides. Not a single persistent microchimeric T cell clone was detected.

The rearrangement uses TRBV6-2 or TRBV6-3 and TRBJ2-1; unclear D gene. The clonotype originates from a boy younger than 18 in good health. The sequencing input was blood. The CDR3: CASSSQDYNEQFF. The CDR3 DNA is TGTGCCAGCAGTTCCCAGGACTACAATGAGCAGTTCTTC.